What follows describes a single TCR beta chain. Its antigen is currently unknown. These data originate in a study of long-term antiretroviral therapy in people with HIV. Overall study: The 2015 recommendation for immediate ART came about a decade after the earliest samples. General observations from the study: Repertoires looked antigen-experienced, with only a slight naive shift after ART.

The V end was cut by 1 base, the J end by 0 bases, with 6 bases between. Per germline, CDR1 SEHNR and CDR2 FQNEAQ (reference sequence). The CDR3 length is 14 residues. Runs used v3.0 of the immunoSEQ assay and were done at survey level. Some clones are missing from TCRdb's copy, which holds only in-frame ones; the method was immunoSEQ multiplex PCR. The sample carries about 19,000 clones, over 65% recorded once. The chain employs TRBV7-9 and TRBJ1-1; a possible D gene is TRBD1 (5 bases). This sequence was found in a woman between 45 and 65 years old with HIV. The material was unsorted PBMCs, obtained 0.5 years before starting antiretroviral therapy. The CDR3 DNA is TGTGCCAGCAGCTTAGGGGACTTGAACACTGAAGCTTTCTTT. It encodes CASSLGDLNTEAFF.